This TCR beta chain is from a study of T cells after yellow fever vaccination. Germline loops: CDR1 LGHNA, CDR2 YNFKEQ. The CDR3 runs to 16 residues. Trimming cost V 0 bases and J 4 bases; bases outside gene matches: 6. This clonotype turned up a few times. The target antigen is unknown. TCRdb processed the 5' RACE reads anew with MiXCR; each CDR3 protein has one entry. The profile shows 60,000 or so distinct CDR3 sequences, 7.1% of them singletons. Study outcomes and limitations: Abundant clonotypes from the bulk population could get into FACS-sorted repertoires as contaminants. CD4 and CD8 compartments shared a small share of clonotypes, likely from convergent recombination.

The clonotype was recovered from a man between 18 and 35 years old who received the YFV17D yellow fever vaccine. The sample consisted of CD8+ T cells sorted from PBMCs, taken on the day of the first yellow fever vaccination. This chain joins TRBV4-2 and TRBJ1-5; 7 bases agree with TRBD1. CDR3 in DNA: TGTGCCAGCAGCCAAGAAAGCGGGACAGCAAATCAGCCCCAGCATTTT. It codes for CASSQESGTANQPQHF.